The TCR beta chain described here comes from a study of blood T cell repertoires in COVID-19. Study-level background: PBMCs, B-cell-depleted T cells, or T cells provided the cDNA or gDNA that made up the material.

Enrollees, about 18 to 95 years old, lived in 24 US areas. Participants had their cohort set by participant-reported clinical history. CDR1 and CDR2 from the germline V gene are LNHDA and SQIVND (reference sequence). V lost 3 bases and J 4 bases, leaving 10 bases between the germline ends. The CDR3 has 13 amino acids. Using immunoSEQ multiplex PCR, the repertoire was profiled, and TCRdb retains in-frame clones only, with some absent. The sample records over 350,000 clones, 85% to 90% being singletons. The TCR comes from a young woman who had recovered from COVID-19. The rearrangement links TRBV19 to TRBJ2-7; D perhaps matches TRBD1 (5 bases). Material for sequencing was PBMCs or T cells enriched from blood (not recorded which). The CDR3 protein is CASSIRAGYEQYF. CDR3 in DNA: TGTGCCAGTAGTATTCGGGCAGGGTACGAGCAGTACTTC.